These 8 T cell receptor beta chains were all obtained from the same sample, sequenced in a study of T-cell memory formation after mild COVID-19 (dated by TCRdb to about 2021). Library preparation employed 5' RACE. Sequencing relied on an Illumina NovaSeq 6000. TCRdb trimmed public reads at Q25 via fastp, called clones via MiXCR and kept in-frame beta chains. Merged by CDR3 protein, the rows form single entries marked with the most common genes and DNA. The sample table holds 200,000 to 250,000 distinct CDR3 sequences, of which 15% were seen once. The ten largest clones take up 2.1% of the sample. Material: PBMCs or a T cell subset sorted from them (not recorded which). Receptors were obtained from an adult woman who had mild COVID-19 (a few samples of this study predate the infection). The sample titles of this study are shuffled in the database, so cell type and time point are left out; the donor was told from shared clones.

V gene TRBV12-3 or TRBV12-4 combines with J gene TRBJ2-2; 10 nucleotides line up with TRBD2. The CDR3 covers 17 residues. With V trimmed by 2 bases and J by 5 bases, 8 bases remained unmatched. CDR3 amino acids: CASSLSRLAGDTGELFF. Here the CDR3 DNA reads TGTGCCAGCAGTTTATCAAGGCTAGCGGGAGATACCGGGGAGCTGTTTTTT.

In this sample, this clonotype turned up a few times. This chain uses TRBV12-3 or TRBV12-4 with TRBJ1-1; 9 bases are shared with TRBD1. The CDR3 length is 13 residues. The J segment lost 11 bases and the V segment lost 5 bases, leaving 9 bases of the junction unmatched. The CDR3 sequence: CASSPRDRARAFF. The CDR3 nucleotides read TGTGCCAGCAGTCCCCGGGACAGGGCACGCGCTTTCTTT.

In its sample, this clonotype was seen a few times. V and J are TRBV27 and TRBJ2-1, with a tentative D call TRBD1 (5 bases). From germline, CDR1 is MNHEY and CDR2 SMNVEV (reference sequence). V gave up 2 bases and J gave up 9 bases, with 11 bases separating them. CDR3 size: 13 residues. DNA of the CDR3: TGTGCCAGCAGTTTAGTGTGGGGCGTTGAGCAGTTCTTC. Amino acid sequence: CASSLVWGVEQFF.

The chain couples TRBV19 to TRBJ1-5, with TRBD1 as a possible D gene (6 bases). The CDR3 contains 14 residues. V lost 6 bases, J lost 0 bases, and 9 bases lay in between. Per germline, CDR1 LNHDA and CDR2 SQIVND (reference sequence). DNA of the CDR3: TGTGCCAGTAGATGGGGACATAGCAATCAGCCCCAGCATTTT. It is translated as CASRWGHSNQPQHF.

A few counts support this clonotype. The V and J genes are TRBV20-1 and TRBJ2-7; no definite D call. Looked up from germline, CDR1 is DFQATT and CDR2 is SNEGSKA (reference sequence). V gave up 3 bases and J gave up 0 bases, with 12 bases separating them. The CDR3 is 14 residues long. CDR3 sequence: CSASRAFSSYEQYF. DNA of the CDR3: TGCAGTGCTAGTCGGGCCTTTAGCTCCTACGAGCAGTACTTC.

This clonotype has a handful of counts. The V call is TRBV5-6, the J call TRBJ1-1; D may be TRBD1 (6 bases). CDR3 length: 16 amino acids. The ends were cut back, 0 bases at V and 1 base at J, with 13 bases in the middle. Per the germline V gene, CDR1 is SGHDT and CDR2 is YYEEEE. The CDR3 here is CASSLVPAGANTEAFF. In DNA form, the CDR3 reads TGTGCCAGCAGCTTGGTCCCGGCAGGGGCGAACACTGAAGCTTTCTTT.

The chain employs TRBV18 and TRBJ1-2; D remains unclear. Trimming shortened V by 5 bases and J by 6 bases, and 22 bases separated the two germline ends. Per the germline V gene, CDR1 is KGHSH and CDR2 is LQKENI. CDR3 length equals 16 residues. CDR3 nucleotide sequence: TGTGCCAGCTCATTCGGGAAGGGCCTTGTTTCTAATGGCTACACCTTC. This gives the protein CASSFGKGLVSNGYTF.

In its sample, this clonotype was seen many times. The chain carries TRBV30 and TRBJ1-4; D possibly corresponds to TRBD1 (6 bases). This CDR3 is 15 amino acids long. Germline CDR1 is GTSNPN and CDR2 is SVGIG (reference sequence). The V end was cut by 4 bases, the J end by 3 bases, with 15 bases between. Written as DNA, the CDR3 is TGTGCCTGGACCCTCGGGGGGGCGGCTAATGAAAAACTGTTTTTT. It translates to CAWTLGGAANEKLFF.